This passage covers 8 T cell receptor beta chains from one sample sequenced in a study of T cell repertoires in cytomegalovirus infection. Using its own MiXCR run on the reads, TCRdb lists one record per CDR3 protein. The sample lists 150,000 to 200,000 distinct CDR3 sequences, roughly 28% seen once, with roughly 29% in the top ten. Sequenced sample: PBMCs. The receptors were gathered from a human donor in good health (CMV status not recorded). Some clones in this sample may be carry-over from other donors' samples.

This chain connects TRBV28 to TRBJ1-2; TRBD1 matches at 7 bases. Germline V gene data show CDR1 as MDHEN and CDR2 as SYDVKM. The CDR3 covers 13 residues. J gave up 1 base and V 6 bases, and 2 bases lay outside the gene matches. CDR3 sequence: CASRGTVNYGYTF. DNA for the CDR3: TGTGCCAGCAGAGGGACAGTTAACTATGGCTACACCTTC.

The J gene is TRBJ2-1, the V gene TRBV11-3; TRBD2 matches 11 bases. Germline loops: CDR1 SGHNT, CDR2 YENEEA. CDR3 length equals 16 residues. Unmatched junction bases numbered 8, after V lost 5 bases and J lost 5 bases. CDR3: CASSKTSGVGNNEQFF. Here the CDR3 DNA reads TGTGCCAGCAGCAAGACTAGCGGGGTGGGTAACAATGAGCAGTTCTTC. The full variable domain, with the rest looked up from reference TRBV11-3 and TRBJ2-1, is EAGVVQSPRYKIIEKKQPVAFWCNPISGHNTLYWYLQNLGQGPELLIRYENEEAVDDSQLPKDRFSAERLKGVDSTLKIQPAELGDSAVYLCASSKTSGVGNNEQFFGPGTRLTVL.

In its sample, this clonotype was seen many times. This chain links TRBV2 with TRBJ1-4; D is undetermined. Trimming cost V 2 bases and J 0 bases, with 7 bases left between them. CDR3 length: 15 amino acids. Germline V gives CDR1 SNHLY, CDR2 FYNNEI. CDR3 residues: CASSEQDSTNEKLFF. The DNA of the CDR3 is TGTGCCAGCAGTGAACAAGATTCAACTAATGAAAAACTGTTTTTT.

This clonotype was seen at least ten times. The CDR3 nucleotides read TGTGCCAGCAGTTTATACGGCGGTAATTCACCCCTCCACTTT. Its translation: CASSLYGGNSPLHF. J is TRBJ1-6 and V is TRBV12-3 or TRBV12-4; unclear D gene. The CDR3 spans 14 residues. V gave up 2 bases and J gave up 6 bases, with 8 bases separating them.

The chain is built from TRBV15 and TRBJ1-1; D gene unclear. The CDR3 totals 14 residues. Per the germline V gene, CDR1 is LNHNV and CDR2 is YYDKDF (reference sequence). Trimming removed 0 bases from V and 4 bases from J, with 9 bases in between. The DNA of the CDR3 is TGTGCCACCAGCAGAGATCGGAGTTCCACTGAAGCTTTCTTT. Encoded protein: CATSRDRSSTEAFF.

This clonotype was observed a handful of times. This chain joins TRBV28 and TRBJ2-5; 7 bases are shared with TRBD1. J lost 5 bases, V lost 10 bases, and 16 bases had no gene match. Germline V CDR1 and CDR2: MDHEN, SYDVKM. The CDR3 length is 15 residues. CDR3 sequence (DNA): TGTGCCATCCAGCTAAGGGCAGGGGGTTCGGAGACCCAGTACTTC. Amino acid sequence: CAIQLRAGGSETQYF.

This clonotype was counted between two and nine times. The CDR3 DNA sequence: TGTGCCAGCAGCCGTAAAGGGGTATCCTCCTTGGCTGGCAATTCACCCCTCCACTTT. Amino acid sequence: CASSRKGVSSLAGNSPLHF. This chain uses TRBV6-5 with TRBJ1-6; possible D gene TRBD1, 5 bases. Germline assignment: CDR1 MNHEY and CDR2 SVGAGI. The CDR3 consists of 19 residues. Trimming shortened V by 6 bases and J by 7 bases, and 28 bases separated the two germline ends.

The chain combines TRBV7-3 with TRBJ1-1; 9 bases are shared with TRBD1. Germline V gene data show CDR1 as SGHTA and CDR2 as FQGTGA. CDR3 length: 13 residues. Germline trimming cut 5 bases from V and 6 bases from J; bases unmatched to any gene: 4. DNA for the CDR3: TGTGCCAGCAGCCCCCGACAGGGGGCTGAAGCTTTCTTT. This encodes CASSPRQGAEAFF. Full variable domain (outside the CDR3, taken from reference TRBV7-3 and TRBJ1-1): GAGVSQTPSNKVTEKGKYVELRCDPISGHTALYWYRQSLGQGPEFLIYFQGTGAADDSGLPNDRFFAVRPEGSVSTLKIQRTERGDSAVYLCASSPRQGAEAFFGQGTRLTVV.